A single sample gave rise to the 13 T cell receptor beta chains below, sequenced in a study of monozygotic twins with inflammatory bowel disease (dated by TCRdb to the late 2010s). The library relied on 5' RACE. Sequenced on an Illumina HiSeq 2500. The reads, reprocessed by TCRdb, yield one row per CDR3 protein sequence and no DNA. The table for this sample lists around 450,000 distinct CDR3 sequences. About 2.4% of the sample belongs to the ten largest clones. The sample was blood. These TCRs come from a human donor with ulcerative colitis or Crohn's disease, or a healthy co-twin of an affected twin (not recorded which).

V and J are TRBV10-3 and TRBJ2-1; TCRdb selects TRBD1, and the lack of DNA leaves this call unchecked. The CDR3 length is 15 residues. Germline CDR1 and CDR2: ENHRY and SYGVKD. The CDR3: CAITRGGLSYNEQFF.

The chain links TRBV5-1 to TRBJ2-3; TCRdb's D call of TRBD2 is untestable without DNA. CDR1 is SGHRS and CDR2 is YFSETQ in the germline V gene. The CDR3 is 17 residues long. CDR3 amino acids: CASRLKEPAGLTDTQYF.

The V and J genes are TRBV11-2 and TRBJ2-1; the TCRdb D gene call, TRBD2, has no DNA to confirm it. The CDR3 is 18 residues long. Germline CDR1 and CDR2: SGHAT and FQNNGV. The CDR3 spells CASSLGWLAGSPWDEQFF.

V is TRBV29-1 and J is TRBJ2-3; as DNA is missing, the TRBD1 call by TCRdb cannot be tested. There are 13 residues in the CDR3. The germline V gene encodes CDR1 SQVTM and CDR2 ANQGSEA. This chain's CDR3 is CSVHPLLSDTQYF.

The genes are TRBV20-1 and TRBJ1-3; TCRdb indicates TRBD1, and absent DNA this call remains unverified. This CDR3 spans 14 amino acids. From germline, CDR1 is DFQATT and CDR2 SNEGSKA (reference sequence). The CDR3: CSARRGDIGNTIYF.

The CDR3 sequence is CASSERQTNTEAFF. The chain joins TRBV6-1 to TRBJ1-1. This CDR3 contains 14 residues. Looked up from germline, CDR1 is MNHNS and CDR2 is SASEGT.

This sequence joins TRBV7-8 and TRBJ2-3; the D call of TRBD2 rests on TCRdb alone, since no DNA is present to check it. This CDR3 has 15 residues. The V gene's germline CDR1 is SGHVS and CDR2 FQNEAQ. The CDR3 spells CVSSFTSGVVDTQYF.

This chain links TRBV4-2 with TRBJ2-5; TCRdb proposes TRBD2, but this gene call is untestable without DNA. CDR3 size: 17 residues. CDR1 and CDR2 from the germline V gene are LGHNA and YNFKEQ. This CDR3 reads CASSHLGAGGRRETQYF.

V usage is TRBV28 and J usage is TRBJ2-7. CDR1 and CDR2 (germline): MDHEN, SYDVKM. The length of the CDR3 is 13 residues. This CDR3 is CASIRPGSYEQYF.

The chain is built from TRBV7-8 and TRBJ2-7. The CDR3 is made up of 15 amino acids. Germline CDR1 and CDR2: SGHVS and FQNEAQ. CDR3 protein: CASSLGPDRSYEQYF.

This rearrangement joins TRBV10-2 to TRBJ1-1; the D call of TRBD1 rests on TCRdb alone, since no DNA is present to check it. CDR3 size: 15 residues. From germline, CDR1 is WSHSY and CDR2 SAAADI. The CDR3 sequence: CASSEGSFGGAEAFF.

The gene calls are TRBV19 and TRBJ2-2; TCRdb selects TRBD2, and the lack of DNA leaves this call unchecked. Looked up from germline, CDR1 is LNHDA and CDR2 is SQIVND (reference sequence). The CDR3 runs 14 residues. The CDR3 region is CASRASGDTGELFF. The full variable domain, in which reference TRBV19 and TRBJ2-2 provide the parts outside the CDR3, is DGGITQSPKYLFRKEGQNVTLSCEQNLNHDAMYWYRQDPGQGLRLIYYSQIVNDFQKGDIAEGYSVSREKKESFPLTVTSAQKNPTAFYLCASRASGDTGELFFGEGSRLTVL.

This rearrangement joins TRBV28 to TRBJ2-7; TCRdb names TRBD1, which stays unverified in the absence of DNA. The CDR3 spans 15 residues. In germline, CDR1 is MDHEN, CDR2 SYDVKM. Here the CDR3 reads CASSSVTTGTYEQYF.